This TCR beta chain was captured by sequencing in a study of blood T cell repertoires in COVID-19 (TCRdb year 2020). About the full investigation: Samples from collaborators originated in the United States, Italy and Spain and spanned both the acute and convalescent phases of COVID-19. The material from the prospective study consisted of cDNA or gDNA derived from T cells, B-cell-depleted T cells, or PBMCs. Subjects who had been exposed to COVID-19, were actively infected with it, or had recovered from it provided the deeply sampled blood TCRbeta repertoires that made up the dataset. The repertoires were released in a freely available public database meant as a resource for research on the immune response to SARS-CoV-2. The samples were drawn from the first 160 participants of the ongoing ImmuneRACE study and from under 1,500 subjects provided by 6 global collaborators. Sample metadata almost always included a de-identified subject ID, COVID-19 status, age in years and sex. Where available, HLA class I and class II types were taken from metadata supplied by the sample provider and were not determined by assay-based typing. What the authors observed across the whole study: The amount of clinical and demographic metadata varied by source and participant and was provided uncurated.

The immunoSEQ Assay, a bias-controlled multiplex PCR, was used to amplify TCRbeta CDR3 regions from genomic DNA. The paper's processing steps were these. The number of nucleated cells in each sample was estimated from the amplification of reference gene primers within the assay. To quantify the absolute abundance of each unique TCRbeta CDR3 rearrangement, sequence reads were collapsed and filtered. For each sample, productive Simpson clonality was calculated as the square root of Simpson's diversity index across productive rearrangements. TCRdb took over this immuneACCESS table, retaining in-frame rearrangements with V and J assigned. Such tables are incomplete; in checked studies, under half of the missing clones stem from an unresolved V gene, and the remainder is unexplained. Clonal size and the V and J genes are those of that table, whereas D and trimming came from the DNA. For this sample the table gives 310,000 or so clones, of which over 80% were detected only once. Around 10% of the sample is taken by the ten largest.

Remarks on this clone: Its antigen remains undetermined. Base qualities were left out, and no much larger clone turns up one base away.

Enrolling through a virtual design, the prospective study's participants ranged in age from roughly 18 to 89 years and lived across approximately 25 United States geographic areas. To assign participants to cohorts, the prospective study relied on clinical history that participants themselves reported in a screening survey and a study questionnaire. Recovered participants in ImmuneRACE Cohort 3 were defined by two consecutive negative NP/OP PCR tests, clearance by a healthcare professional, or resolution of symptoms. Each participant in the prospective study had whole blood, serum and a nasopharyngeal or oropharyngeal swab collected by mobile phlebotomists. Prospective study participants could optionally give additional blood draws and questionnaires over a roughly two-month period. Before DNA extraction, blood samples from the prospective study were shipped at room temperature or frozen. The cysteine opens and the phenylalanine closes a CDR3 of 15 amino acids. Of all the DNA, just the CDR3 is kept, 45 bases in frame from base 1. For CDR1 and CDR2, the germline V gene lists MNHEY and SVGAGI. V trim: 8 bases; J trim: 3 bases; unmatched bases: 10.

Input material: PBMCs or T cells enriched from blood (not recorded which). The source is a woman between 18 and 29 years old who had recovered from COVID-19. The rearrangement combines TRBV6-5 with TRBJ1-2, and 9 junction bases match TRBD1. DNA sequence: TGTGCCAGCCACGACGGACAGGGGCGTCACTATGGCTACACCTTC. It codes for CASHDGQGRHYGYTF.